This T cell receptor (beta chain) was sequenced during a study of OX40 agonist ivuxolimab in advanced cancers. On the study more broadly: Having had anti-PD-1, anti-PD-L1 or anti-CTLA-4 therapy before was allowed, and roughly 38% had some. Study findings and constraints: Both CD4+ and CD8+ T cell populations in blood had undergone clonal expansion by week 6 at 0.1 to 3.0 mg/kg.

Profiled with immunoSEQ multiplex PCR; TCRdb holds only in-frame clones, not every one. The table lists around 65,000 clones, around 93% of them singletons. Of note for this clone: Its antigen is not identified.

This specimen consisted of CD4+ or CD8+ T cells sorted from blood, obtained in a trial of the OX40 agonist ivuxolimab. The sequence came from an adult with an advanced solid tumor such as melanoma, head and neck, liver or kidney cancer.

The CDR3 coding sequence is TGTGCCAGCGGCCACGGTGGCGGCTACGAGCAGTACTTC. Amino acids: CASGHGGGYEQYF. The chain combines TRBV6-1 with TRBJ2-7; D ambiguous. Germline loops: CDR1 MNHNS, CDR2 SASEGT. The CDR3 sequence is 13 residues long. Trimming removed 8 bases from V and 3 bases from J, with 14 bases in between.